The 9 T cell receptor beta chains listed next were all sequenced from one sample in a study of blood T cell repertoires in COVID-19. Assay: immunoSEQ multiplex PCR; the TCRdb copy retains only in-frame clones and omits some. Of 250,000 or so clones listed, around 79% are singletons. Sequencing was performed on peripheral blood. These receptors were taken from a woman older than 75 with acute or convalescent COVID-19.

In nucleotides, the CDR3 is TGTGCCAGCAGCCGGGGACTAGCGGAAGAGACCCAGTACTTC. It codes for CASSRGLAEETQYF. The chain employs TRBV3-1 (or the pseudogene TRBV3-2) and TRBJ2-5; TRBD2 matches 11 bases. Germline V gene sequence: CDR1 LGHDT, CDR2 YNNKEL (reference sequence). CDR3 length: 14 amino acids. Unmatched junction bases numbered 1, after V lost 4 bases and J lost 3 bases.

In DNA, the CDR3 is TGTGCCAGCAGTAAACCGACAGGGGAAGTTAACATTCAGTACTTC. This encodes CASSKPTGEVNIQYF. This chain joins TRBV2 and TRBJ2-4; TRBD1 matches 8 bases. V lost 5 bases to trimming and J lost 7 bases; unmatched junction nucleotides: 10. Germline V gene sequence: CDR1 SNHLY, CDR2 FYNNEI. This CDR3 is 15 amino acids long.

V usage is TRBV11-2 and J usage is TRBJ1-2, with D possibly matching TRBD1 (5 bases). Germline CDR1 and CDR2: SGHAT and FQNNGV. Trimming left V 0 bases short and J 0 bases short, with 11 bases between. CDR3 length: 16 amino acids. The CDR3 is CASSLDPRGTNYGYTF. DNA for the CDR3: TGTGCCAGCAGCTTAGATCCAAGGGGTACTAACTATGGCTACACCTTC.

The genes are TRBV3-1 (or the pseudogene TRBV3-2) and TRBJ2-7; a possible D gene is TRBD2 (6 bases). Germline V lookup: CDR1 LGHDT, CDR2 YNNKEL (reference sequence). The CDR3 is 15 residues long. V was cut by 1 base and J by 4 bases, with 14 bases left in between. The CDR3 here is CASSQGYGGRYEQYF. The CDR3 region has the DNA TGTGCCAGCAGCCAAGGTTACGGAGGGAGGTACGAGCAGTACTTC.

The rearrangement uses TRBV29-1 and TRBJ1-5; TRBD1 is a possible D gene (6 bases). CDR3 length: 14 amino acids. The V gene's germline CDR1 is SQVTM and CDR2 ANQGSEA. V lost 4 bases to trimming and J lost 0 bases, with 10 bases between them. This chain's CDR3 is CSVATGNSNQPQHF. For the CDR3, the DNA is TGCAGCGTTGCAACAGGGAATAGCAATCAGCCCCAGCATTTT.

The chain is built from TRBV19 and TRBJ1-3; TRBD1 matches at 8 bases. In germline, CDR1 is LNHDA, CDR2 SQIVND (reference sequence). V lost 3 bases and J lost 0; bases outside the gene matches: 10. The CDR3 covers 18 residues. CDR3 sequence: CASSIVGDRFFSGNTIYF. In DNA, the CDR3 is TGTGCCAGTAGTATTGTAGGGGACAGGTTCTTCTCTGGAAACACCATATATTTT.

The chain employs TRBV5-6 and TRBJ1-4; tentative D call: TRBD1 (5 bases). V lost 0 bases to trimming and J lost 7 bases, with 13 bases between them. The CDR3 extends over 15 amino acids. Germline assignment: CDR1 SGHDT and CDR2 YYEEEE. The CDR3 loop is CASSLAPGRGEKLFF. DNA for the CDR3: TGTGCCAGCAGCTTGGCCCCGGGGCGGGGTGAAAAACTGTTTTTT.

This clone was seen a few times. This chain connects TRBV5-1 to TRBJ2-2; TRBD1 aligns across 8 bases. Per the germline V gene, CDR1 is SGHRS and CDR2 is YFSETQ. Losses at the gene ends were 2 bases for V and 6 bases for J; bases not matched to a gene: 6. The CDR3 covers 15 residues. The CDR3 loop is CASSLSDRAAGELFF. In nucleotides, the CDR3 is TGCGCCAGCAGCTTATCGGACAGGGCGGCCGGGGAGCTGTTTTTT.

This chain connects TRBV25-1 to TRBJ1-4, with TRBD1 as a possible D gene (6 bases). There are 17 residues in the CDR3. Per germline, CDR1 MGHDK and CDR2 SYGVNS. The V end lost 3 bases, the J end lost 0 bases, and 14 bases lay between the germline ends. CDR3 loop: CASSDRGAIATNEKLFF. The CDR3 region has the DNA TGTGCCAGCAGTGACCGGGGGGCCATCGCAACTAATGAAAAACTGTTTTTT.